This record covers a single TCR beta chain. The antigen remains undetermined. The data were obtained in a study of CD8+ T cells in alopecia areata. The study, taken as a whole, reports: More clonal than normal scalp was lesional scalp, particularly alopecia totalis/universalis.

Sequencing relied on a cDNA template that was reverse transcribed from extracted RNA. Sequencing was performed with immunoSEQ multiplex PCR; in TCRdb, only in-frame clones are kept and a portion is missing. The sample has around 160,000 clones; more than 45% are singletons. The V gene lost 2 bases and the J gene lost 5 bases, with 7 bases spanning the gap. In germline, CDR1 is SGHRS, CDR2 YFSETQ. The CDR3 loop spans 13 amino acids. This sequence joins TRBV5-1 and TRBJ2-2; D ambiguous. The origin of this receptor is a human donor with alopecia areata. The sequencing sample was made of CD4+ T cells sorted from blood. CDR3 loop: CASSLRLTGELFF. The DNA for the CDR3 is TGCGCCAGCAGCTTAAGATTAACCGGGGAGCTGTTTTTT.